Below are 19 T cell receptor beta chains sequenced from a single sample in a study of graft-versus-host responses after intestinal transplantation. No antigen has been assigned to these receptors. The repertoire was sequenced with immunoSEQ multiplex PCR; TCRdb's copy has only in-frame clones and lacks some. Among around 89,000 clones listed, about nine tenths were seen once. The sample consisted of unstimulated CD8+ T cells sorted from spleen or lymph node cells, taken before transplant. The receptors stem from a human donor who was the organ donor for an intestinal transplant.

The CDR3 reads CASRHRGLAGLMGNNEQFF. CDR3 nucleotide sequence: TGTGCCAGTAGGCATCGGGGACTAGCGGGGCTCATGGGGAACAATGAGCAGTTCTTC. The chain has TRBV19 and TRBJ2-1; TRBD2 agrees at 13 bases. This CDR3 contains 19 residues. The ends lost 6 bases at V and 5 bases at J; junction bases unmatched: 16. From germline, CDR1 is LNHDA and CDR2 SQIVND (reference sequence).

Only a few counts were recorded for this clone. This chain joins TRBV4-2 and TRBJ2-5, with 11 bases aligning to TRBD2. J lost 7 bases, V lost 4 bases, and 11 bases had no gene match. This CDR3 spans 16 amino acids. Germline V gene data show CDR1 as LGHNA and CDR2 as YNFKEQ. The DNA of the CDR3 is TGTGCCAGCAGCCCCATTCCTAGCGGGGGGCAATGGACCCAGTACTTC. It codes for CASSPIPSGGQWTQYF.

The chain couples TRBV6-5 to TRBJ2-5; 9 bases map to TRBD2. The CDR3 length is 15 residues. Germline CDR1 and CDR2: MNHEY and SVGAGI. The V and J ends lost 0 bases and 5 bases, in that order; junction bases with no gene match: 4. Written as DNA, the CDR3 is TGTGCCAGCAGTTACTCCGGTAGCGGGGGCGAGACCCAGTACTTC. Translation gives CASSYSGSGGETQYF.

This chain uses TRBV19 with TRBJ1-1, with TRBD1 identical over 7 bases. Germline values: CDR1 LNHDA, CDR2 SQIVND (reference sequence). J lost 8 bases, V lost 1 base, and 10 bases had no gene match. The CDR3 consists of 15 residues. The CDR3 DNA reads as TGTGCCAGTAGTATAGCGTTCCAGGGGACAGTCGAAGCTTTCTTT. Its protein is CASSIAFQGTVEAFF.

This rearrangement joins TRBV27 to TRBJ1-6; the D is unclear. Germline V lookup: CDR1 MNHEY, CDR2 SMNVEV (reference sequence). CDR3 length: 14 amino acids. The V and J ends lost 5 bases and 9 bases respectively, with 14 bases between them. The CDR3 loop is CASSLIQRGSPLHF. In DNA, the CDR3 is TGTGCCAGCAGTCTGATCCAGCGGGGTTCACCCCTCCACTTT.

This clone was observed a handful of times. V usage is TRBV5-4 and J usage is TRBJ2-6, with 8 bases aligning to TRBD1. Trimming cost V 4 bases and J 0 bases; bases outside gene matches: 6. There are 17 residues in the CDR3. The germline gives CDR1 SGHNT, CDR2 YYREEE (reference sequence). For the CDR3, the DNA is TGTGCCAGCAGCAGGGGACAGGTATACTCTGGGGCCAACGTCCTGACTTTC. This codes for CASSRGQVYSGANVLTF.

The chain employs TRBV4-1 and TRBJ2-1; 8 nucleotides line up with TRBD2. V was clipped by 0 bases and J by 6 bases; unmatched bases: 10. Germline CDR1 and CDR2: MGHRA and YSYEKL. The CDR3 is made up of 17 amino acids. The CDR3 region is CASSQDFGGGKLNEQFF. The CDR3 DNA is TGCGCCAGCAGCCAAGATTTTGGCGGGGGGAAGCTCAATGAGCAGTTCTTC.

The chain has TRBV14 and TRBJ2-6; a weak D match, TRBD2 (6 bases). Trimming shortened V by 8 bases and J by 0 bases, and 14 bases separated the two germline ends. The CDR3 totals 16 residues. Per the germline V gene, CDR1 is SGHDN and CDR2 is FVKESK. CDR3 coding DNA: TGTGCCAGCGGGGAGGCAGGTTTCTCTGGGGCCAACGTCCTGACTTTC. Protein: CASGEAGFSGANVLTF. Looking up the rest from reference TRBV14 and TRBJ2-6 gives the full variable domain: EAGVTQFPSHSVIEKGQTVTLRCDPISGHDNLYWYRRVMGKEIKFLLHFVKESKQDESGMPNNRFLAERTGGTYSTLKVQPAELEDSGVYFCASGEAGFSGANVLTFGAGSRLTVL.

V is TRBV4-3 and J is TRBJ2-5; D may be TRBD2 (6 bases). V lost 3 bases and J 0 bases, leaving 11 bases between the germline ends. CDR1 is LGHNA, CDR2 YSLEER, per germline. This CDR3 contains 15 residues. CDR3 sequence (DNA): TGCGCCAGCAGCCAGGAGTCTAGCGACCAAGAGACCCAGTACTTC. This encodes CASSQESSDQETQYF.

This chain connects TRBV9 to TRBJ2-7, with 15 bases matching TRBD2. The germline V gene has CDR1 SGDLS and CDR2 YYNGEE. This CDR3 region has 15 residues. V was clipped by 4 bases and J by 5 bases; unmatched bases: 4. DNA of the CDR3: TGTGCCAGCAGCCCCGGACTAGCGGGGGGGGACGAGCAGTACTTC. It translates to CASSPGLAGGDEQYF.

The rearrangement uses TRBV9 and TRBJ2-2, with 10 bases identical to TRBD2. CDR1 and CDR2 (germline): SGDLS, YYNGEE. The CDR3 is 16 residues long. Trimming cost V 6 bases and J 3 bases; bases outside gene matches: 8. In nucleotides, the CDR3 is TGTGCCAGCAACTCGATTAGCGGGGGGCACACCGGGGAGCTGTTTTTT. This codes for CASNSISGGHTGELFF.

This clone was counted once. The V gene is TRBV7-6, the J gene TRBJ2-7; 8 bases align to TRBD2. The germline V gene has CDR1 SGHVS and CDR2 FNYEAQ. The CDR3 extends over 14 amino acids. Trimming took 0 bases from V and 5 from J; bases not matched to a gene: 3. The CDR3 region has the DNA TGTGCCAGCAGCTTAGCGGCCGGGGGGGACGAGCAGTACTTC. Residues: CASSLAAGGDEQYF.

V usage is TRBV4-3 and J usage is TRBJ1-4; D is uncertain. Germline V lookup: CDR1 LGHNA, CDR2 YSLEER. The CDR3 totals 12 residues. V lost 5 bases and J 10 bases, leaving 11 bases between the germline ends. The DNA of the CDR3 is TGCGCCAGCAGCGACAACGGGATAAAACTGTTTTTT. Translated: CASSDNGIKLFF.

The table lists this clone with a count of one. This chain links TRBV6-1 with TRBJ2-7; D possibly corresponds to TRBD1 (5 bases). Germline V gene sequence: CDR1 MNHNS, CDR2 SASEGT. Trimming stripped 6 bases from V and 4 bases from J, with 13 bases between. CDR3 length: 13 residues. CDR3 DNA: TGTGCCAGCAGGTACTTTGGGGCATACGAGCAGTACTTC. This translates into CASRYFGAYEQYF.

The V call is TRBV9, the J call TRBJ2-1; tentative D call: TRBD1 (6 bases). Trimming pared 0 bases from V and 2 bases from J, leaving 15 bases between. The CDR3 is 17 residues long. CDR1 and CDR2 from the germline V gene are SGDLS and YYNGEE. CDR3 protein: CASSVGGQQGPYNEQFF. The CDR3 nucleotides read TGTGCCAGCAGCGTAGGCGGCCAACAGGGACCCTACAATGAGCAGTTCTTC.

V and J are TRBV18 and TRBJ2-3; 12 positions match TRBD2. Germline CDR1 KGHSH, CDR2 LQKENI. V shed 1 base and J 5 bases; nucleotides not matched to a gene: 7. The CDR3 totals 17 residues. In DNA, the CDR3 is TGTGCCAGCTCACCACTATCTAGCGGGGGGGCAAGAGATACGCAGTATTTT. It specifies CASSPLSSGGARDTQYF.

CDR3 bases: TGTGCCAGCAGCTTGGCCCAGGGTACTAATGAAAAACTGTTTTTT. It specifies CASSLAQGTNEKLFF. This chain joins TRBV5-6 and TRBJ1-4, with a weak D call TRBD1 (5 bases). The germline V and J ends were trimmed by 0 bases and 2 bases, with 8 bases remaining between them. The CDR3 covers 15 residues. CDR1 SGHDT and CDR2 YYEEEE come from the germline V gene.

The rearrangement links TRBV2 to TRBJ2-7; the D gene is possibly TRBD2 (5 bases). Germline values: CDR1 SNHLY, CDR2 FYNNEI. V shed 8 bases and J shed 6 bases, with 14 bases lying between them. This CDR3 spans 12 amino acids. The CDR3 sequence is CASRGSISEQYF. The CDR3 nucleotides are TGTGCCAGCCGAGGGTCCATCAGCGAGCAGTACTTC.

The J gene is TRBJ2-5, the V gene TRBV28; 10 bases line up with TRBD2. Germline V CDR1 and CDR2: MDHEN, SYDVKM. Unmatched junction bases numbered 7, after V lost 5 bases and J lost 4 bases. CDR3 length equals 15 residues. The CDR3, as DNA: TGTGCCAGCAGTGAAGCGGGGGGGATGTCAGAGACCCAGTACTTC. As protein: CASSEAGGMSETQYF. Variable domain in full (rest from reference TRBV28 and TRBJ2-5): DVKVTQSSRYLVKRTGEKVFLECVQDMDHENMFWYRQDPGLGLRLIYFSYDVKMKEKGDIPEGYSVSREKKERFSLILESASTNQTSMYLCASSEAGGMSETQYFGPGTRLLVL.